The present T cell receptor (beta chain) was sequenced within a study of OX40 agonist ivuxolimab in advanced cancers. Overall study results and limits: Expanded clones tended on average to be more numerous among CD8+ T cells than CD4+.

A note on this clone: Its antigen is currently unknown.

Germline V lookup: CDR1 SGHNT, CDR2 YYREEE (reference sequence). CDR3 length: 13 amino acids. Trimming removed 0 bases at V and 5 bases at J, with 9 bases between. Profiling relied on immunoSEQ multiplex PCR, and the TCRdb table lists in-frame clones only, not all of them. The sample consists of under 25,000 clones, 86% of them appearing once. The chain uses TRBV5-4 and TRBJ2-7, with a weak D call TRBD2 (5 bases). The receptor was derived from an adult with an advanced solid tumor such as melanoma, head and neck, liver or kidney cancer. The specimen was CD4+ or CD8+ T cells sorted from blood, collected in a trial of the OX40 agonist ivuxolimab. Written as DNA, the CDR3 is TGTGCCAGCAGCTTGGACGGGGTGGACGAGCAGTACTTC. This sequence encodes CASSLDGVDEQYF.